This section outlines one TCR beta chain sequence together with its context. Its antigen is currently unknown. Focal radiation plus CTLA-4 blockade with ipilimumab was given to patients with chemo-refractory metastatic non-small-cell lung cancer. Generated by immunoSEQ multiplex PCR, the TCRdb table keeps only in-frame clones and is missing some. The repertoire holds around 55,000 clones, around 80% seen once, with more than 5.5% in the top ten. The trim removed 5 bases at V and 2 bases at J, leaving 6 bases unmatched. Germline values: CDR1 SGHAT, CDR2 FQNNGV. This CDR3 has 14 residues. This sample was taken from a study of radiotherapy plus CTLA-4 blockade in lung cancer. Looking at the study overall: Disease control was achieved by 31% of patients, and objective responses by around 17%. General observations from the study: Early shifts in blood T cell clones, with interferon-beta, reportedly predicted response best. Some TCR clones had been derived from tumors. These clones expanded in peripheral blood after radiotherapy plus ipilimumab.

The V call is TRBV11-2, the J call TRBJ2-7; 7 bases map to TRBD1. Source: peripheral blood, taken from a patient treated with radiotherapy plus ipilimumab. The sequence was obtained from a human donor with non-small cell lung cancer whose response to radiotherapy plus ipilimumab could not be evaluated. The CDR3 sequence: CASSVDRVAYEQYF. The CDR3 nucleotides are TGTGCCAGCAGCGTCGACAGGGTGGCCTACGAGCAGTACTTC.